Below, 9 T cell receptor beta chains from the same sample are listed, as sequenced in a study of radiotherapy plus CTLA-4 blockade in lung cancer. Libraries were prepared by immunoSEQ multiplex PCR; TCRdb keeps only in-frame clonotypes and omits some of them. The sample carries some 78,000 clones, around nine tenths recorded once. Sequenced here: peripheral blood, sampled from a patient treated with radiotherapy plus ipilimumab. The receptor source for this set is a human donor with non-small cell lung cancer who had stable disease on radiotherapy plus ipilimumab.

The rearrangement joins TRBV30 to TRBJ2-7; 7 positions agree with TRBD1. The V gene end was trimmed by 3 bases and the J gene end by 6 bases; junction bases not matched to a gene: 14. CDR1 is GTSNPN, CDR2 SVGIG, per germline (reference sequence). CDR3 length: 15 amino acids. DNA for the CDR3: TGTGCCTGGAGCCGACAGGGTTTTTATGTTGCCGAGCAGTACTTC. As protein: CAWSRQGFYVAEQYF.

The V call is TRBV11-1, the J call TRBJ2-1; TRBD2 matches 8 bases. Germline assignment: CDR1 SGHAT and CDR2 FQDESV (reference sequence). J lost 4 bases, V lost 2 bases, and 4 bases had no gene match. This CDR3 comprises 15 residues. The CDR3 here is CASSLRTSQYNEQFF. As DNA, the CDR3 is TGTGCCAGCAGCTTACGGACTAGCCAATACAATGAGCAGTTCTTC.

V gene TRBV29-1 combines with J gene TRBJ2-7, with a tentative D call TRBD2 (5 bases). With 4 bases removed from V and 4 bases from J, the gap between germline ends came to 8 bases. The germline gives CDR1 SQVTM, CDR2 ANQGSEA. The CDR3 spans 11 residues. The CDR3 sequence is CSVVGSYEQYF. The CDR3 DNA is TGCAGCGTTGTAGGGAGTTACGAGCAGTACTTC.

This clone was observed once. This chain uses TRBV30 with TRBJ1-2; unclear D gene. Between the trimmed V and J ends, which lost 2 bases and 14 bases, there was a span of 9 bases. Germline assignment: CDR1 GTSNPN and CDR2 SVGIG (reference sequence). This CDR3 spans 9 amino acids. The CDR3 nucleotides are TGTGCCTGGAGTCCCCCGCGGACCTTC. It yields the protein CAWSPPRTF.

This clone was recorded only once. J is TRBJ2-7 and V is TRBV11-1; the match to TRBD2 covers 8 bases. The CDR3 sequence is 16 residues long. V lost 0 bases and J lost 2; bases outside the gene matches: 6. The germline V gene encodes CDR1 SGHAT and CDR2 FQDESV (reference sequence). CDR3 protein: CASSLAPSGGAYEQYF. In DNA form, the CDR3 reads TGTGCCAGCAGCTTAGCGCCCAGCGGGGGAGCCTACGAGCAGTACTTC.

V usage is TRBV27 and J usage is TRBJ1-1; D is unresolved. The CDR3 extends over 14 amino acids. The ends were cut back, 2 bases at V and 1 base at J, with 8 bases in the middle. Germline values: CDR1 MNHEY, CDR2 SMNVEV (reference sequence). The CDR3 spells CASSLEGSNTEAFF. The CDR3 nucleotides read TGTGCCAGCAGTTTAGAGGGTTCGAACACTGAAGCTTTCTTT.

This clone was recorded once. The rearrangement links TRBV2 to TRBJ2-3; D is unclear. Germline loops: CDR1 SNHLY, CDR2 FYNNEI. V gave up 2 bases and J gave up 5 bases, with 11 bases separating them. The CDR3 has 14 amino acids. The CDR3 sequence is CASSELKDGDTQYF. The CDR3 nucleotides are TGTGCCAGCAGTGAACTGAAGGATGGAGATACGCAGTATTTT.

The chain has TRBV21-1 and TRBJ2-5; the DNA was not used to check the table's D call, TRBD2. TRBV21-1 is described as a pseudogene. The CDR3 is made up of 17 amino acids. The CDR3 is CASRGQTGTSGQETQYF. CDR3 DNA sequence: TGTGCCAGCAGGGGACAGACTGGGACTAGCGGCCAAGAGACCCAGTACTTC.

This rearrangement joins TRBV6-5 to TRBJ2-3; possibly TRBD1 for D (6 bases). V was pared by 6 bases and J by 2 bases, with 15 bases between. Germline assignment: CDR1 MNHEY and CDR2 SVGAGI. The CDR3 contains 15 residues. CDR3 coding DNA: TGTGCCAGCAGAGTAGGTGGGGGACACACAGATACGCAGTATTTT. Protein: CASRVGGGHTDTQYF.